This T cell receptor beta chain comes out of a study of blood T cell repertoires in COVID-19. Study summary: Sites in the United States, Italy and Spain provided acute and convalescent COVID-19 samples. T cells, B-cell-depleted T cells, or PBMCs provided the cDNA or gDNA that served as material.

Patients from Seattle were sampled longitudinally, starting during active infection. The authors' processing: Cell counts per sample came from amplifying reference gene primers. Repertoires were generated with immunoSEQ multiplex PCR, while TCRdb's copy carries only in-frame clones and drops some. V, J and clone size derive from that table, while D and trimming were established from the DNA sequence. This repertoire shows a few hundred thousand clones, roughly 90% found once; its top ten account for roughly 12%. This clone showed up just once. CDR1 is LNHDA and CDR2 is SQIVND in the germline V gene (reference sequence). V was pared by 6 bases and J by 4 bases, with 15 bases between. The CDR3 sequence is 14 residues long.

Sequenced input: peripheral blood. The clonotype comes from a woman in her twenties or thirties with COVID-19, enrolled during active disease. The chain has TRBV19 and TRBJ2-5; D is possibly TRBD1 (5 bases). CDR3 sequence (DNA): TGTGCCAGTAGCCCGACCCAGGGTATAGAGACCCAGTACTTC. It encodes CASSPTQGIETQYF.